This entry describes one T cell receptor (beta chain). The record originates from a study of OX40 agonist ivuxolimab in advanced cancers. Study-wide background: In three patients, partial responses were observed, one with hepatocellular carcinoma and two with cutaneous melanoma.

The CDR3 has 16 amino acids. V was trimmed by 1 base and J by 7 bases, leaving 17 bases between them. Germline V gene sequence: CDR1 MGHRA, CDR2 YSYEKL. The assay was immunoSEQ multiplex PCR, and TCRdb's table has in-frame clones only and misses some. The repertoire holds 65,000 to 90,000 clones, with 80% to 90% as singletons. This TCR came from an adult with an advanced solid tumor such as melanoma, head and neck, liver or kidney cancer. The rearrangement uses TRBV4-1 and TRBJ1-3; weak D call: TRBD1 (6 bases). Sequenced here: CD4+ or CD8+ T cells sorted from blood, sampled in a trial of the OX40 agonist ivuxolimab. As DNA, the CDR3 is TGCGCCAGCAGCCAAGTAGTTCTGGGGGGCAGGAACACCATATATTTT. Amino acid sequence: CASSQVVLGGRNTIYF.